This is a list of T cell receptor beta chains from one sample in a study of OX40 agonist ivuxolimab in advanced cancers. Only in-frame clones appear in the TCRdb table, and some are missing; sequencing was by immunoSEQ multiplex PCR. This table has tens of thousands of clones, over 80% appearing once. The source material was CD4+ or CD8+ T cells sorted from blood, sampled in a trial of the OX40 agonist ivuxolimab. These receptors were taken from an adult with an advanced solid tumor such as melanoma, head and neck, liver or kidney cancer. CDR3s include the opening cysteine and the closing phenylalanine or tryptophan. A D gene is named only where the DNA matches it firmly. Size is stated for part of the rows, as once, few or many counts, or as a class when the clone is expanded.

D: -; J: TRBJ1-1; size: -; V: TRBV2; DNA: TGTGCCAGCACCCAGGTGGGGGGCGCGGGTCCTGAAGCTTTCTTT; CDR3: CASTQVGGAGPEAFF
D: -; J: TRBJ1-3; size: -; V: TRBV6-5; DNA: TGTGCCAGCAGGGCATCAGGGCACTCTGGAAACACCATATATTTT; CDR3: CASRASGHSGNTIYF
D: -; J: TRBJ1-3; size: -; V: TRBV11-2; DNA: TGTGCCAGCAGCTTAGGCGACAGCTCTGGAAACACCATATATTTT; CDR3: CASSLGDSSGNTIYF
D: -; J: TRBJ1-1; size: -; V: TRBV2; DNA: TGTGCCAGCAGTTATGACAGGTACACTGAAGCTTTCTTT; CDR3: CASSYDRYTEAFF
D: -; J: TRBJ2-2; size: once; V: TRBV11-3; DNA: TGTGCCAGCAGCTTGAACACCGGGGAGCTGTTTTTT; CDR3: CASSLNTGELFF
D: TRBD2; J: TRBJ2-5; size: -; V: TRBV9; DNA: TGTGCCAGCAGCACTAACAGGATAGCGGGTGAAGAGACCCAGTACTTC; CDR3: CASSTNRIAGEETQYF
D: -; J: TRBJ2-7; size: -; V: TRBV14; DNA: TGTGCCAGCAGCCCTGAAATTTACGGGGAGCAGTACTTC; CDR3: CASSPEIYGEQYF
D: TRBD2; J: TRBJ2-2; size: few; V: TRBV2; DNA: TGTGCCAGCAGACTAGCGGGAGTGGCCACCGGGGAGCTGTTTTTT; CDR3: CASRLAGVATGELFF
D: -; J: TRBJ2-5; size: -; V: TRBV15; DNA: TGTGCCACCAGCCGTCTGGGGTCGGCAGAGACCCAGTACTTC; CDR3: CATSRLGSAETQYF
D: TRBD1; J: TRBJ2-7; size: -; V: TRBV15; DNA: TGTGCCACCAGCAGGGACAGGGTGACCTACGAGCAGTACTTC; CDR3: CATSRDRVTYEQYF
D: -; J: TRBJ1-2; size: -; V: TRBV7-8; DNA: TGTGCCAGCAGCCCTTACGTAGACAGGAACTATGGCTACACCTTC; CDR3: CASSPYVDRNYGYTF
D: -; J: TRBJ2-5; size: -; V: TRBV14; DNA: TGTGCCAGCAGCCAAGGCCGGACCCAGTACTTC; CDR3: CASSQGRTQYF
D: -; J: TRBJ1-1; size: once; V: TRBV10-3; DNA: TGTGCCATCACTAGGACAGCCCAAAACACTGAAGCTTTCTTT; CDR3: CAITRTAQNTEAFF
D: -; J: TRBJ2-2; size: -; V: TRBV27; DNA: TGTGCCAGCAGCTCCTTGCTGGGGGCCGGGGAGCTGTTTTTT; CDR3: CASSSLLGAGELFF
D: -; J: TRBJ2-2; size: -; V: TRBV7-3; DNA: TGTGCCAGCAGCCCTCGGAGGGCCGGGGAGCTGTTTTTT; CDR3: CASSPRRAGELFF
D: -; J: TRBJ1-3; size: -; V: TRBV11-2; DNA: TGTGCCAGCAGCTTAGGATTCACCGGAAACACCATATATTTT; CDR3: CASSLGFTGNTIYF
D: -; J: TRBJ2-1; size: -; V: TRBV5-3; DNA: TGTGCCAGAAGCAACTGGAGTGGGCTAGAGTACAATGAGCAGTTCTTC; CDR3: CARSNWSGLEYNEQFF
D: -; J: TRBJ1-1; size: -; V: TRBV10-1; DNA: TGCGCCAGCAGGCCCAACGGGGGCACTGAAGCTTTCTTT; CDR3: CASRPNGGTEAFF
D: -; J: TRBJ2-1; size: -; V: TRBV5-1; DNA: TGCGCCAGCAGCTTGGCTTTAACCTCTGCAAGTAATGAGCAGTTCTTC; CDR3: CASSLALTSASNEQFF
D: -; J: TRBJ1-1; size: -; V: TRBV6-5; DNA: TGTGCCAGCAGTTCCCAACAAGAGAACACTGAAGCTTTCTTT; CDR3: CASSSQQENTEAFF
D: -; J: TRBJ2-6; size: -; V: TRBV18; DNA: TGTGCCAGCTCACCTAAAGCAGGGGCTGGGGCCAACGTCCTGACTTTC; CDR3: CASSPKAGAGANVLTF
D: TRBD1; J: TRBJ1-4; size: -; V: TRBV11-2; DNA: TGTGCCAGCAGCCTACAGGGGGCAGAAGAAAAACTGTTTTTT; CDR3: CASSLQGAEEKLFF
D: -; J: TRBJ2-5; size: -; V: TRBV12-1; DNA: TGTGCCAGCAGCAAAAGCCGCGGACAGGGGCCAGAGCAGTACTTC; CDR3: CASSKSRGQGPEQYF
D: TRBD2; J: TRBJ2-1; size: once; V: TRBV28; DNA: TGTGCCAGCAGGGGACTAGGGGGTGAGCAGTTCTTC; CDR3: CASRGLGGEQFF
D: -; J: TRBJ2-1; size: -; V: TRBV6-5; DNA: TGTGCCAGCAGTTCACTAGGGGCCGGGGTCTTTAGTGAGCAGTTCTTC; CDR3: CASSSLGAGVFSEQFF
D: -; J: TRBJ1-3; size: -; V: TRBV7-9; DNA: TGTGCCAGCAGCTTGAGCTTAGGGCTGCGAAACACCATATATTTT; CDR3: CASSLSLGLRNTIYF
D: -; J: TRBJ2-3; size: -; V: TRBV9; DNA: TGTGCCAGCAGCTCCCTCGCAGATACGCAGTATTTT; CDR3: CASSSLADTQYF
D: -; J: TRBJ1-1; size: -; V: TRBV5-4; DNA: TGTGCCAGCAGCTTGCAAGACAGGTTTGAGACTGAAGCTTTCTTT; CDR3: CASSLQDRFETEAFF
D: TRBD1; J: TRBJ1-2; size: -; V: TRBV9; DNA: TGTGCCAGCAGCGCCTTCCGTGACAGGGGAACTAACTATGGCTACACCTTC; CDR3: CASSAFRDRGTNYGYTF